This TCR beta chain was observed in a study of Graves' ophthalmopathy and Graves' hyperthyroidism. Turning to the study itself: Before any treatment was given, at initial diagnosis, peripheral blood was collected.

TCR beta CDR3 regions were amplified from RNA transcripts. First-round RT-PCR employed HTBI primers, with a second-round multiplex PCR after it. TCRdb independently ran MiXCR on the multiplex PCR reads; one entry per CDR3 protein. The repertoire includes hundreds of thousands of distinct CDR3 sequences, under 25% of them detected once, and more than 35% sits in the top ten. Orbital computed tomography, together with clinical symptoms, serum thyroxine, TRAb and thyroid ultrasound, was used for diagnosis. As the starting material, roughly 9.7 ml of fresh peripheral blood yielded the PBMCs. Broader study findings: Blood also contained most of the expanded thyroid clonotypes above 0.001 frequency.

This clonotype was observed at least ten times. Its target is unknown. This sequence was found in a woman between 50 and 59 years old with Graves' ophthalmopathy. Source material: peripheral blood.

The CDR3 DNA reads TGTGCCAGCAGCTTAAAGTCGCTCTGGGGGGGGTACACTGAAGCTTTCTTT. Its translation: CASSLKSLWGGYTEAFF. The chain uses TRBV11-2 and TRBJ1-1, with D maybe TRBD1 (5 bases). CDR3 length: 17 residues. Trimming removed 2 bases at V and 3 bases at J, with 19 bases between. Looked up from germline, CDR1 is SGHAT and CDR2 is FQNNGV.